The source of this T cell receptor (beta chain) is a study of CD8 T cells in ankylosing spondylitis (dated by TCRdb to about 2017). About the investigation overall: To find TCR variants linked to disease, the study profiled T cell receptor beta repertoires in ankylosing spondylitis patients and healthy donors. The full study cohort was made up of 25 ankylosing spondylitis patients and approximately 100 healthy donors. Samples of peripheral blood were taken, and for ankylosing spondylitis patients, synovial fluid was collected as well.

Sequencing was carried out with an Illumina HiSeq 2500. Quantitative 5'-RACE with molecular barcodes was used to prepare TCR beta libraries. In the paper's pipeline: Disease-linked TCR variants were identified with a new computational method built on a probabilistic model of VDJ rearrangement. TCRdb applied fastp at Q25 and MiXCR to the public reads, then kept only in-frame beta chains. Every entry covers one CDR3 protein and lists the most common genes and DNA from its rows. The V and J calls follow TCRdb's processing rather than the paper's. Across this sample there are 250,000 or so distinct CDR3 sequences, with more than 15% seen only once. The top ten hold around 30% of the sample. Clipping removes 6 bases from V and 6 bases from J, with 7 as the unmatched junction base count. Reading from cysteine to phenylalanine, the CDR3 counts 14 amino acids. The kept DNA is CDR3 alone, 42 bases in frame from the first base.

Study-level results and caveats: The disease-linked clones showed a CD8+ phenotype and occurred at relatively low frequencies in peripheral blood. The disease-linked clones were reported to be significantly enriched in matched synovial fluid samples from ankylosing spondylitis patients. A TCR beta motif made up of several highly homologous amino acid variants appeared to be characteristic of blood from ankylosing spondylitis patients. Some of the motif variants had been reported before in the synovial fluid and blood of reactive arthritis patients, a finding that suggests common disease-initiation mechanisms.

Points on this clonotype: The antigen this receptor binds is unknown. No base quality values were provided; no much bigger clone lies one nucleotide off.

In this chain, TRBV12-3 or TRBV12-4 is recombined with TRBJ1-5, and 8 bases in between align with TRBD1. This TCR derives from a male donor with ankylosing spondylitis or in good health (not recorded which). What was sequenced was blood, either unsorted or a sorted T cell fraction (not recorded which). CDR3 reads: CASSTQGVGQPQHF. The DNA is TGTGCCAGCAGCACACAGGGGGTCGGTCAGCCCCAGCATTTT.